What follows describes a single T cell receptor beta chain. The data belong to a study of early T cells in non-severe SARS-CoV-2 infection. At the level of the study: RNA in bulk from unsorted whole blood was sequenced, and chains were unpaired.

CDR3 length equals 15 residues. CDR1 is DFQATT, CDR2 SNEGSKA, per germline (reference sequence). V trimming: 3 bases; J trimming: 2 bases; junction bases outside the gene matches: 5. Each CDR3 protein gets one entry after TCRdb re-called the 5' RACE reads with MiXCR. The sample carries under 65,000 distinct CDR3 sequences, roughly an eighth recorded once. This TCR was sampled from an adult who was a healthcare worker with PCR-confirmed SARS-CoV-2 infection or an uninfected control (not recorded which). The sample was whole blood, taken at baseline. This chain uses TRBV20-1 with TRBJ2-3; 10 positions agree with TRBD2. The CDR3 spells CSASPLAGPTDTQYF. The CDR3, as DNA: TGCAGTGCTAGCCCACTAGCGGGACCCACAGATACGCAGTATTTT.